The rows below give T cell receptor beta chains drawn from one sample of a study of blood T cell repertoires in COVID-19. Sequencing was performed with immunoSEQ multiplex PCR; in TCRdb, only in-frame clones are kept and a portion is missing. The repertoire holds 300,000 to 350,000 clones, with about nine tenths as singletons. Material for sequencing was peripheral blood. These receptors came from a woman in her 30s with COVID-19, enrolled during active disease. The CDR3 runs from the conserved cysteine through the conserved F or W. Each record gives: D gene, V gene, CDR3 length, clone size, J gene, CDR3 protein, CDR3 DNA. A D gene is named only where the DNA matches it firmly. Expanded clones get a size class; other rows say once, few or many, or leave the size out.

NA	TRBV28	14	NA	TRBJ1-5	CASSLSGVYQPQHF	TGTGCCAGCAGCCTTTCGGGGGTTTATCAGCCCCAGCATTTT
NA	TRBV24-1	15	NA	TRBJ2-5	CATSDPGRGQETQYF	TGTGCCACCAGTGATCCGGGCAGGGGACAAGAGACCCAGTACTTC
TRBD1	TRBV18	14	few	TRBJ2-1	CASSPGTGGNEQFF	TGTGCCAGCTCACCCGGGACAGGGGGGAATGAGCAGTTCTTC
NA	TRBV19	13	NA	TRBJ2-5	CASSNGVTETQYF	TGTGCCAGTAGCAACGGTGTCACAGAGACCCAGTACTTC
TRBD2	TRBV9	16	few	TRBJ2-3	CASSVASGGLADTQYF	TGTGCCAGCAGCGTAGCCAGCGGGGGGCTGGCAGATACGCAGTATTTT
NA	TRBV2	13	NA	TRBJ1-6	CASRTTQYSPLHF	TGTGCCAGCAGGACCACACAGTATTCACCCCTCCACTTT
NA	TRBV19	13	NA	TRBJ1-2	CASSIVGRKGYTF	TGTGCCAGTAGTATAGTGGGGCGGAAGGGCTACACCTTC
TRBD2	TRBV24-1	14	NA	TRBJ2-1	CATSDLRGGDEQFF	TGTGCCACCAGTGATCTACGCGGGGGAGATGAGCAGTTCTTC
NA	TRBV5-4	14	NA	TRBJ1-4	CASSLGTTNEKLFF	TGTGCCAGCAGCCTCGGGACAACTAATGAAAAACTGTTTTTT
NA	TRBV6-6	15	NA	TRBJ1-4	CASSYSNPTNEKLFF	TGTGCCAGCAGTTATTCCAATCCAACTAATGAAAAACTGTTTTTT
TRBD1	TRBV5-6	15	few	TRBJ1-1	CASSFAGQANTEAFF	TGTGCCAGCAGCTTCGCGGGACAGGCTAACACTGAAGCTTTCTTT
NA	TRBV6-5	15	once	TRBJ2-7	CASRLTGTSFHEQYF	TGTGCCAGCAGGCTTACAGGGACAAGTTTCCACGAGCAGTACTTC
TRBD1	TRBV30	15	NA	TRBJ1-1	CAWSLFRDRGAEAFF	TGTGCCTGGAGTCTTTTCCGGGACAGGGGCGCTGAAGCTTTCTTT
NA	TRBV23-1	13	once	TRBJ1-2	CASIVITGGGYTF	TGCGCCAGCATAGTCATTACAGGTGGGGGCTACACCTTC
TRBD1	TRBV7-9	14	NA	TRBJ1-2	CASSSDRVNYGYTF	TGTGCCAGCAGCTCGGACAGGGTAAACTATGGCTACACCTTC
NA	TRBV2	13	NA	TRBJ1-1	CASKRQMNTEAFF	TGTGCCAGCAAACGACAGATGAACACTGAAGCTTTCTTT
NA	TRBV6-5	14	NA	TRBJ1-1	CASSYGRGYTEAFF	TGTGCCAGCAGTTACGGGCGTGGGTACACTGAAGCTTTCTTT
TRBD1	TRBV11-2	17	NA	TRBJ2-7	CASSLGGTGPSSYEQYF	TGTGCCAGCAGCTTAGGGGGGACAGGGCCCAGCTCCTACGAGCAGTACTTC
NA	TRBV24-1	13	NA	TRBJ2-1	CATSEPAGNEQFF	TGTGCCACCAGTGAACCTGCGGGGAATGAGCAGTTCTTC
NA	TRBV28	13	NA	TRBJ1-2	CASSLPTTRGYTF	TGTGCCAGCAGTTTACCCACCACCCGGGGCTACACCTTC
NA	TRBV7-6	15	NA	TRBJ1-4	CASSTQRVRGEKLFF	TGTGCCAGCAGCACCCAACGGGTCAGGGGTGAAAAACTGTTTTTT
NA	TRBV11-2	17	NA	TRBJ1-6	CASSLDGYGAPNSPLHF	TGTGCCAGCAGCTTAGATGGTTATGGGGCTCCTAATTCACCCCTCCACTTT
NA	TRBV5-1	17	NA	TRBJ1-3	CASSLATGRVPGNTIYF	TGCGCCAGCAGCTTGGCCACAGGGAGGGTACCTGGAAACACCATATATTTT
NA	TRBV9	15	NA	TRBJ2-5	CASSENGGPQETQYF	TGTGCCAGCAGCGAAAACGGGGGGCCACAAGAGACCCAGTACTTC
NA	TRBV9	14	NA	TRBJ2-1	CASSVGGAHNEQFF	TGTGCCAGCAGCGTAGGTGGGGCTCACAATGAGCAGTTCTTC
NA	TRBV5-1	13	NA	TRBJ2-2	CASALTGAGELFF	TGCGCCAGCGCCCTGACGGGAGCCGGGGAGCTGTTTTTT
TRBD1	TRBV27	13	NA	TRBJ2-5	CASNGQGGETQYF	TGTGCCAGCAACGGACAGGGAGGAGAGACCCAGTACTTC
TRBD1	TRBV4-1	16	NA	TRBJ2-3	CASSQVQGVNTDTQYF	TGCGCCAGCAGCCAAGTGCAGGGGGTAAACACAGATACGCAGTATTTT
NA	TRBV5-1	12	NA	TRBJ1-2	CASSSRNYGYTF	TGCGCCAGCAGCTCCAGAAACTATGGCTACACCTTC
NA	TRBV5-6	17	few	TRBJ1-6	CASSLRPGSSYNSPLHF	TGTGCCAGCAGCTTAAGGCCGGGAAGCTCCTATAATTCACCCCTCCACTTT
NA	TRBV28	14	NA	TRBJ2-5	CASSLWRDGETQYF	TGTGCCAGCAGTTTATGGAGGGATGGGGAGACCCAGTACTTC
TRBD1	TRBV5-1	16	NA	TRBJ1-3	CASSLSGQSSGNTIYF	TGCGCCAGCAGCTTGTCGGGACAGAGCTCTGGAAACACCATATATTTT
NA	TRBV4-1	18	NA	TRBJ2-2	CASSQVGVWRGNTGELFF	TGCGCCAGCAGCCAAGTCGGTGTTTGGCGGGGGAACACCGGGGAGCTGTTTTTT
NA	TRBV16	14	few	TRBJ1-1	CASSQSMRNTEAFF	TGTGCCAGCAGCCAATCGATGCGGAACACTGAAGCTTTCTTT
NA	TRBV4-1	19	NA	TRBJ2-3	CASSQDRAETGKITDTQYF	TGCGCCAGCAGCCAAGATCGGGCTGAGACGGGGAAGATCACAGATACGCAGTATTTT
NA	TRBV4-1	14	once	TRBJ2-3	CASSQEEGTDTQYF	TGCGCCAGCAGCCAAGAAGAGGGCACAGATACGCAGTATTTT
NA	TRBV12-3/TRBV12-4	11	NA	TRBJ2-2	CASSILGELFF	TGTGCCAGCAGTATCCTCGGGGAGCTGTTTTTT
NA	TRBV28	14	NA	TRBJ1-2	CASNRERRFGGYTF	TGTGCCAGCAACAGGGAACGGCGATTCGGTGGCTACACCTTC
TRBD1	TRBV6-5	15	NA	TRBJ1-6	CASSQGESYNSPLHF	TGTGCCAGCAGCCAGGGGGAGTCCTATAATTCACCCCTCCACTTT
TRBD2	TRBV4-1	15	NA	TRBJ2-1	CASSQVSGGAREQFF	TGCGCCAGCAGCCAAGTTAGCGGGGGGGCGCGCGAGCAGTTCTTC
NA	TRBV9	15	NA	TRBJ1-3	CASTGEGVSGNTIYF	TGTGCCAGCACCGGAGAAGGGGTATCTGGAAACACCATATATTTT
NA	TRBV9	15	once	TRBJ1-1	CASNPSGGLLTEAFF	TGTGCCAGCAACCCATCTGGGGGGTTGCTCACTGAAGCTTTCTTT